A single sample is the source of the 10 T cell receptor beta chains below, sequenced in a study of OX40 agonist ivuxolimab in advanced cancers. Clones were sequenced by immunoSEQ multiplex PCR, and TCRdb holds only the in-frame ones, with some missing. This sample has under 55,000 clones, with roughly 90% found just once. The sequenced sample was CD4+ or CD8+ T cells sorted from blood, obtained in a trial of the OX40 agonist ivuxolimab. These receptors originate from an adult with an advanced solid tumor such as melanoma, head and neck, liver or kidney cancer.

The V call is TRBV5-8, the J call TRBJ2-7, with unresolved D. Trimming cost V 4 bases and J 8 bases, with 10 bases left between them. This CDR3 is 11 amino acids long. The germline V gene encodes CDR1 SGHTS and CDR2 YDEGEE. The CDR3 bases are TGTGCCAGCAGCCAGCAGGTCAAGCAGTACTTC. This gives the protein CASSQQVKQYF.

The V gene is TRBV6-1, the J gene TRBJ1-1; a possible D gene is TRBD1 (5 bases). The CDR3 runs to 14 residues. CDR1 and CDR2 (germline): MNHNS, SASEGT. V was trimmed by 6 bases and J by 1 base, leaving 12 bases between them. The CDR3 protein is CASSTTTGNTEAFF. The CDR3 nucleotides read TGTGCCAGCAGCACTACTACAGGGAACACTGAAGCTTTCTTT.

The chain couples TRBV30 to TRBJ2-6; TRBD2 might be the D (5 bases). This CDR3 is 15 amino acids long. Trimming took 3 bases from V and 4 from J, leaving 13 bases between them. Germline CDR1 GTSNPN, CDR2 SVGIG (reference sequence). CDR3 sequence reads: CAWSAGMIGANVLTF. Here the CDR3 DNA reads TGTGCCTGGAGCGCCGGGATGATAGGGGCCAACGTCCTGACTTTC.

The CDR3 loop reads CASSLNVGSVRETQYF. Here the CDR3 DNA reads TGTGCCAGCAGCTTAAACGTTGGGAGTGTTCGGGAGACCCAGTACTTC. The genes are TRBV7-3 and TRBJ2-5, with D possibly matching TRBD2 (5 bases). Trimming took 1 base from V and 5 from J, leaving 17 bases between them. The CDR3 is made up of 16 amino acids. The germline V gene has CDR1 SGHTA and CDR2 FQGTGA.

This clone occurred a few times. The identical CDR3 is also encoded by other nucleotide sequences in the sample. The V and J genes are TRBV7-6 and TRBJ2-1; D is perhaps TRBD2 (5 bases). V was cut by 2 bases and J by 7 bases, with 6 bases left in between. Germline-derived CDR1 and CDR2 are SGHVS and FNYEAQ. The CDR3 consists of 12 residues. This chain's CDR3 is CASSLSGNEQFF. CDR3 nucleotides: TGTGCCAGCAGCTTATCGGGGAATGAGCAGTTCTTC.

V usage is TRBV7-6 and J usage is TRBJ1-4; D ambiguous. The V and J ends lost 3 bases and 8 bases respectively, with 13 bases between them. Germline CDR1 SGHVS, CDR2 FNYEAQ. The CDR3 runs 14 residues. CDR3 sequence: CASSFLQSGEKLFF. DNA of the CDR3: TGTGCCAGCAGCTTCTTGCAGTCGGGGGAAAAACTGTTTTTT.

This clone was counted once. The chain carries TRBV9 and TRBJ1-1, with D perhaps TRBD1 (6 bases). Germline CDR1 reads SGDLS; CDR2 reads YYNGEE. This CDR3 has 15 residues. The ends were cut back, 0 bases at V and 0 bases at J, with 9 bases in the middle. CDR3 nucleotides: TGTGCCAGCAGCGTAGTACGACAGGTGAACACTGAAGCTTTCTTT. This translates into CASSVVRQVNTEAFF.

The V and J genes are TRBV6-5 and TRBJ1-3; D is undetermined. V was pared by 7 bases and J by 0 bases, with 10 bases between. Germline CDR1 and CDR2: MNHEY and SVGAGI. This CDR3 region has 14 residues. Written as DNA, the CDR3 is TGTGCCAGCAAAATACAGAGCTCTGGAAACACCATATATTTT. Translating gives CASKIQSSGNTIYF.

The V gene is TRBV30, the J gene TRBJ2-7, with D possibly being TRBD2 (6 bases). The germline V and J ends were trimmed by 2 bases and 6 bases, with 23 bases remaining between them. Germline loops: CDR1 GTSNPN, CDR2 SVGIG (reference sequence). This CDR3 comprises 16 residues. Here the CDR3 reads CAWSTLRLGDLSEQYF. CDR3 DNA sequence: TGTGCCTGGAGTACATTGCGTCTCGGGGACTTAAGCGAGCAGTACTTC.

In DNA form, the CDR3 reads TGTGCCAGCTCACCTCCAGGGACGGTTGAAGCTTTCTTT. Its protein is CASSPPGTVEAFF. The chain is built from TRBV18 and TRBJ1-1, with a tentative D call TRBD1 (5 bases). Germline V lookup: CDR1 KGHSH, CDR2 LQKENI. The V and J ends lost 3 bases and 7 bases respectively, with 12 bases between them. The CDR3 contains 13 residues.